These T cell receptor beta chains were read from a single sample in a study of blood T cell repertoires in COVID-19. Assay used: immunoSEQ multiplex PCR; TCRdb lists only in-frame clones, some missing. Counted here are some 170,000 clones, 82% occurring once; the ten biggest clones make up roughly 8.1%. The sample comprised peripheral blood. These receptors all stem from a woman aged 70-85 years with acute or convalescent COVID-19. CDR3s include the opening cysteine and the closing phenylalanine or tryptophan. D genes are given only for firm matches. For some rows the clone size is stated as once, few or many, or as a class when expanded; others skip it.

- TRBJ1-6 - 14 TRBV3-1/TRBV3-2 CASSQGTANSPLHF TGTGCCAGCAGCCAAGGGACAGCAAATTCACCCCTCCACTTT
few TRBJ1-5 TRBD1 18 TRBV15 CATTSGRDRGPGGQPQHF TGTGCCACCACCTCCGGGCGGGACAGGGGACCAGGGGGTCAGCCCCAGCATTTT
- TRBJ2-7 - 14 TRBV29-1 CSVALRTVIYEQYF TGCAGCGTTGCCTTGCGGACAGTTATTTACGAGCAGTACTTC
- TRBJ2-3 TRBD2 16 TRBV7-2 CASSPQTSGGGDTQYF TGTGCCAGCAGCCCCCAGACTAGCGGGGGCGGAGATACGCAGTATTTT
once TRBJ2-7 TRBD1 15 TRBV11-3 CASSLGTGGDYEQYF TGTGCCAGCAGTCTCGGGACAGGGGGCGATTACGAGCAGTACTTC
- TRBJ2-6 - 15 TRBV19 CASRAGNSGANVLTF TGTGCCAGTAGGGCGGGGAACTCTGGGGCCAACGTCCTGACTTTC
few TRBJ1-5 - 14 TRBV6-2/TRBV6-3 CASSYSGATQPQHF TGTGCCAGCAGTTACTCAGGGGCGACTCAGCCCCAGCATTTT
- TRBJ1-3 - 15 TRBV5-8 CASSPDGSSGNTIYF TGTGCCAGCAGCCCAGACGGGAGCTCTGGAAACACCATATATTTT
- TRBJ2-1 TRBD1 15 TRBV18 CASSPRTGVWRVQFF TGTGCCAGCTCACCACGTACAGGGGTTTGGCGGGTGCAGTTCTTC
- TRBJ2-7 - 13 TRBV6-5 CASSYPPRGEQYF TGTGCCAGCAGTTACCCCCCCAGGGGCGAGCAGTACTTC
- TRBJ1-1 - 13 TRBV11-2 CASSLHLNTEAFF TGTGCCAGCAGCCTCCACTTGAACACTGAAGCTTTCTTT
few TRBJ2-2 - 14 TRBV7-3 CASSSAVNTGELFF TGTGCCAGCAGCTCGGCGGTGAACACCGGGGAGCTGTTTTTT
- TRBJ1-1 TRBD1 14 TRBV5-1 CASSDGTGGTEAFF TGCGCCAGCAGCGACGGGACAGGGGGCACTGAAGCTTTCTTT
- TRBJ2-5 - 16 TRBV11-3 CASSAQRGGNQETQYF TGTGCCAGCAGCGCACAAAGGGGGGGTAACCAAGAGACCCAGTACTTC
few TRBJ1-6 TRBD1 15 TRBV6-6 CASSSQTGGFSPLHF TGTGCCAGCAGTTCCCAGACAGGGGGCTTTTCACCCCTCCACTTT
- TRBJ2-1 TRBD1 15 TRBV7-2 CASSLEGARDNEQFF TGTGCCAGCAGCTTAGAGGGGGCTAGGGACAATGAGCAGTTCTTC
- TRBJ2-3 - 14 TRBV10-3 CAISSGTSTDTQYF TGTGCCATCAGTTCCGGGACTAGCACAGATACGCAGTATTTT
few TRBJ1-5 TRBD1 15 TRBV7-2 CASSYQGQGNQPQHF TGTGCCAGCAGCTACCAGGGACAGGGTAATCAGCCCCAGCATTTT
- TRBJ1-2 TRBD1 14 TRBV5-6 CASSPIQGVYGYTF TGTGCCAGCAGCCCAATCCAGGGGGTCTATGGCTACACCTTC
- TRBJ2-7 TRBD2 15 TRBV5-1 CASKEGPGLVYEQYF TGCGCCAGCAAAGAGGGACCGGGACTAGTGTACGAGCAGTACTTC
- TRBJ2-3 - 14 TRBV4-1 CASSHPRGTDTQYF TGCGCCAGCAGCCATCCACGAGGCACAGATACGCAGTATTTT
- TRBJ2-2 TRBD2 15 TRBV9 CASSVYGGVTGELFF TGTGCCAGCAGCGTGTACGGGGGGGTCACCGGGGAGCTGTTTTTT
- TRBJ2-7 TRBD1 15 TRBV3-1/TRBV3-2 CASSQVPGQGFEQYF TGTGCCAGCAGCCAAGTCCCGGGACAGGGGTTCGAGCAGTACTTC
- TRBJ1-2 TRBD1 16 TRBV19 CASTTGARGRAYGYTF TGTGCCTCCACGACAGGGGCGCGAGGTCGGGCCTATGGCTACACCTTC
once TRBJ1-2 - 9 TRBV20-1 CSVDYGYTF TGCAGTGTCGACTATGGCTACACCTTC
- TRBJ2-1 TRBD2 15 TRBV5-6 CASSQTSGGYNEQFF TGTGCCAGCAGCCAGACTAGCGGGGGTTACAATGAGCAGTTCTTC
- TRBJ1-5 - 12 TRBV28 CASTTGNQPQHF TGTGCCAGCACTACGGGAAATCAGCCCCAGCATTTT
once TRBJ1-3 TRBD1 14 TRBV7-9 CASSPGQGGNTIYF TGTGCCAGCAGCCCTGGACAGGGGGGAAACACCATATATTTT
- TRBJ1-3 - 16 TRBV7-2 CASSLSTVISGNTIYF TGTGCCAGCAGCTTATCGACAGTAATCTCTGGAAACACCATATATTTT
- TRBJ1-1 TRBD1 16 TRBV3-1/TRBV3-2 CASSQRQGGWNTEAFF TGTGCCAGCAGCCAACGACAGGGCGGTTGGAACACTGAAGCTTTCTTT
- TRBJ2-7 TRBD2 16 TRBV18 CASSPSGGVGSYEQYF TGTGCCAGCTCACCAAGCGGGGGCGTGGGCTCCTACGAGCAGTACTTC
- TRBJ1-1 - 13 TRBV15 CATRKELNTEAFF TGTGCCACCCGTAAAGAACTCAACACTGAAGCTTTCTTT
few TRBJ2-1 TRBD2 14 TRBV11-2 CASSRAGGLGEQFF TGTGCCAGCAGCCGTGCGGGAGGTCTTGGTGAGCAGTTCTTC
- TRBJ2-2 - 13 TRBV7-9 CASSLVRTGELFF TGTGCCAGCAGCTTAGTGCGGACCGGGGAGCTGTTTTTT
few TRBJ1-2 - 17 TRBV1 CTSSQSSRGVLDYGYTF TGCACCAGCAGCCAAAGTTCTCGGGGGGTCTTGGACTATGGCTACACCTTC
few TRBJ1-1 - 12 TRBV6-2/TRBV6-3 CASSLDSFEAFF TGTGCCAGCAGTCTCGACAGTTTCGAAGCTTTCTTT
- TRBJ2-5 - 13 TRBV7-2 CASNQGLQETQYF TGTGCCAGCAACCAGGGACTCCAAGAGACCCAGTACTTC
- TRBJ1-5 - 16 TRBV28 CASSSEDSYSNQPQHF TGTGCCAGCAGTTCCGAGGACAGCTATAGCAATCAGCCCCAGCATTTT
- TRBJ1-1 TRBD1 14 TRBV2 CASSRQGANTEAFF TGTGCCAGCAGTCGACAGGGGGCAAACACTGAAGCTTTCTTT
- TRBJ2-2 - 15 TRBV7-3 CASSIRGGHTGELFF TGTGCCAGCAGTATCAGAGGGGGTCACACCGGGGAGCTGTTTTTT
few TRBJ2-1 TRBD2 17 TRBV7-2 CASSIMPGLAGLNEQFF TGTGCCAGCAGCATTATGCCGGGACTAGCGGGACTCAATGAGCAGTTCTTC
- TRBJ1-3 - 15 TRBV6-5 CASSPGQSRGNTIYF TGTGCCAGCAGCCCCGGACAGTCTCGCGGAAACACCATATATTTT